The 8 T cell receptor beta chains below all came from one sample that was sequenced in a study of early T cells in non-severe SARS-CoV-2 infection. TCRdb reprocessed the 5' RACE reads with MiXCR, giving one entry per CDR3 protein. Of about 60,000 distinct CDR3 sequences in the sample, under 15% were seen once. What was sequenced was whole blood. Source of these receptors: an adult who was a healthcare worker with PCR-confirmed SARS-CoV-2 infection or an uninfected control (not recorded which).

The chain employs TRBV29-1 and TRBJ2-1, with TRBD2 matching 13 bases. V gave up 4 bases and J gave up 2 bases; unmatched junction bases: 2. This CDR3 spans 15 amino acids. CDR1 SQVTM and CDR2 ANQGSEA come from the germline V gene. CDR3 in amino acids: CSVGGLAGAYNEQFF. Written as DNA, the CDR3 is TGCAGCGTTGGTGGACTAGCGGGAGCCTACAATGAGCAGTTCTTC.

This clonotype has at least ten counts. The rearrangement uses TRBV6-5 and TRBJ1-5, with D perhaps matching TRBD1 (6 bases). The CDR3 extends over 14 amino acids. Germline CDR1 and CDR2: MNHEY and SVGAGI. V gave up 2 bases and J gave up 3 bases, with 8 bases separating them. CDR3: CASSYTGPNQPQHF. CDR3 DNA sequence: TGTGCCAGCAGTTACACAGGGCCCAATCAGCCCCAGCATTTT.

The chain has TRBV7-8 and TRBJ2-5; tentatively, D is TRBD1 (5 bases). The V end lost 5 bases, the J end lost 0 bases, and 10 bases lay between the germline ends. The CDR3 spans 14 residues. Germline-derived CDR1 and CDR2 are SGHVS and FQNEAQ. CDR3 sequence (DNA): TGTGCCAGCAGCCTTCGACAGTACCAAGAGACCCAGTACTTC. Residues: CASSLRQYQETQYF.

This clonotype was recorded a few times. This chain connects TRBV7-6 to TRBJ2-7; D perhaps matches TRBD2 (5 bases). Trimming stripped 3 bases from V and 3 bases from J, with 12 bases between. This CDR3 spans 14 amino acids. Germline assignment: CDR1 SGHVS and CDR2 FNYEAQ. CDR3: CASSLDRENYEQYF. The DNA of the CDR3 is TGTGCCAGCAGCTTGGACCGGGAAAACTACGAGCAGTACTTC.

This clonotype came up a few times. V and J are TRBV7-8 and TRBJ2-3, with D possibly TRBD1 on 5 matching bases. Germline CDR1 reads SGHVS; CDR2 reads FQNEAQ. The CDR3 runs 14 residues. Trimming cost V 5 bases and J 0 bases, with 9 bases left between them. The CDR3: CASSPRQSTDTQYF. The CDR3 DNA is TGTGCCAGCAGCCCTCGACAGAGCACAGATACGCAGTATTTT.

This clonotype has more than one count but fewer than ten. The germline gene is not matched at one end of the junction; a read error may be the cause. The chain couples TRBV18 to TRBJ2-1, with 9 bases that match TRBD2. CDR1 KGHSH and CDR2 LQKENI come from the germline V gene. The CDR3 is 14 amino acids. The CDR3 DNA follows: TGTGCCAACTCATCTGGACTAGCGCGTGGTGGGCAGTTCTTC. Its protein product is CANSSGLARGGQFF.

This clonotype came up many times. The chain has TRBV28 and TRBJ1-1, with TRBD1 matching over 9 bases. CDR1 and CDR2 (germline): MDHEN, SYDVKM. J lost 6 bases, V lost 6 bases, and 8 bases had no gene match. This CDR3 is built from 14 residues. The CDR3 nucleotides read TGTGCCAGCAGAGTACAGGGGGCGTTGCCTGAAGCTTTCTTT. This encodes CASRVQGALPEAFF. Complete variable domain (other parts from reference TRBV28 and TRBJ1-1): DVKVTQSSRYLVKRTGEKVFLECVQDMDHENMFWYRQDPGLGLRLIYFSYDVKMKEKGDIPEGYSVSREKKERFSLILESASTNQTSMYLCASRVQGALPEAFFGQGTRLTVV.

This clonotype was observed many times. This chain joins TRBV20-1 and TRBJ2-5; 10 positions agree with TRBD2. CDR3 length: 14 amino acids. The J segment lost 5 bases and the V segment lost 6 bases, leaving 9 bases of the junction unmatched. CDR1 is DFQATT, CDR2 SNEGSKA, per germline (reference sequence). CDR3 amino acids: CSAQRASGSETQYF. The DNA of the CDR3 is TGCAGTGCCCAAAGGGCTAGCGGGAGTGAGACCCAGTACTTC.